Listed here are 24 T cell receptor beta chains from one sample, sequenced in a study of PD-1 blockade in mismatch repair-deficient tumors. Sequencing used immunoSEQ multiplex PCR; TCRdb keeps in-frame clones, though not all of them. The sample gives about 25,000 clones, less than 85% of which show up once; about 3% is in the top ten. Sequencing used PBMCs, obtained before pembrolizumab treatment. The receptors come from an adult with mismatch repair-deficient cancer.

This clone has just one count. The J gene is TRBJ2-2, the V gene TRBV5-1; a weak D match, TRBD1 (6 bases). There are 13 residues in the CDR3. V shed 3 bases and J shed 5 bases, with 8 bases lying between them. Per germline, CDR1 SGHRS and CDR2 YFSETQ. CDR3 nucleotides: TGCGCCAGCAGCTCCCAGGGGACCGGGGAGCTGTTTTTT. As protein: CASSSQGTGELFF.

With respect to this clone: At one of its ends the junction is not consistent with the germline gene, which may arise from a read error. J is TRBJ2-1 and V is TRBV5-1, with TRBD2 matching over 12 bases. The length of the CDR3 is 15 residues. Germline CDR1 and CDR2: SGHRS and YFSETQ. The DNA for the CDR3 is TGCGCCAGCAGCTTGGAGGCTAGCGGGAGGGCCGAATCGGTCTTC. It codes for CASSLEASGRAESVF. Filled out from reference TRBV5-1 and TRBJ2-1, the complete variable domain reads KAGVTQTPRYLIKTRGQQVTLSCSPISGHRSVSWYQQTPGQGLQFLFEYFSETQRNKGNFPGRFSGRQFSNSRSEMNVSTLELGDSALYLCASSLEASGRAESVFGPGTRLTVL.

The J gene is TRBJ2-1, the V gene TRBV18, with D possibly matching TRBD2 (6 bases). Looked up from germline, CDR1 is KGHSH and CDR2 is LQKENI. The CDR3 totals 16 residues. V lost 6 bases and J 1 base, leaving 16 bases between the germline ends. The CDR3 sequence: CASSGTGIGSYNEQFF. CDR3 sequence (DNA): TGTGCCAGCTCCGGGACTGGTATAGGGTCCTACAATGAGCAGTTCTTC.

The chain combines TRBV28 with TRBJ2-1, with unresolved D. This CDR3 contains 13 residues. The V gene lost 5 bases and the J gene lost 0 bases, with 5 bases spanning the gap. Germline assignment: CDR1 MDHEN and CDR2 SYDVKM. DNA of the CDR3: TGTGCCAGCAGTCCCCGCTCCTACAATGAGCAGTTCTTC. Translation gives CASSPRSYNEQFF.

The chain employs TRBV5-1 and TRBJ1-2; 8 bases align to TRBD1. Germline V gives CDR1 SGHRS, CDR2 YFSETQ. The V and J ends lost 3 bases and 8 bases, in that order; junction bases with no gene match: 6. The CDR3 loop spans 13 amino acids. Here the CDR3 DNA reads TGCGCCAGCAGCTCGACAGGGGTATTAGGCTACACCTTC. This codes for CASSSTGVLGYTF.

V is TRBV19 and J is TRBJ1-2; 10 nucleotides align to TRBD1. Germline V CDR1 and CDR2: LNHDA, SQIVND (reference sequence). Trimming at V came to 3 bases and at J to 4 bases, leaving 5 bases not matched to a gene. The CDR3 extends over 15 amino acids. CDR3 sequence reads: CASSMRDRGLYGYTF. The CDR3 coding sequence is TGTGCCAGTAGTATGAGGGACAGGGGTCTCTATGGCTACACCTTC.

The rearrangement links TRBV5-1 to TRBJ2-5; a weak D match, TRBD2 (6 bases). The CDR3 is 16 residues long. Germline CDR1 and CDR2: SGHRS and YFSETQ. Trimming left V 4 bases short and J 2 bases short, with 18 bases between. CDR3 amino acids: CASSLIPGLGQETQYF. The DNA for the CDR3 is TGCGCCAGCAGCCTAATACCGGGACTCGGACAAGAGACCCAGTACTTC.

The chain carries TRBV19 and TRBJ2-3; no clear D. Trimming removed 2 bases from V and 2 bases from J, with 8 bases in between. The germline V gene has CDR1 LNHDA and CDR2 SQIVND (reference sequence). The CDR3 is 14 residues long. The CDR3 bases are TGTGCCAGTAGTATAAGTAGAGCCACAGATACGCAGTATTTT. Amino acids: CASSISRATDTQYF.

The chain recombines TRBV28 with TRBJ2-2; D remains unclear. Germline values: CDR1 MDHEN, CDR2 SYDVKM. V lost 2 bases and J 7 bases, leaving 11 bases between the germline ends. The CDR3 has 14 amino acids. CDR3 sequence: CASSLGQNFGELFF. CDR3 sequence (DNA): TGTGCCAGCAGTTTAGGGCAGAATTTCGGGGAGCTGTTTTTT. The entire variable domain, with the rest obtained from reference TRBV28 and TRBJ2-2, is as follows: DVKVTQSSRYLVKRTGEKVFLECVQDMDHENMFWYRQDPGLGLRLIYFSYDVKMKEKGDIPEGYSVSREKKERFSLILESASTNQTSMYLCASSLGQNFGELFFGEGSRLTVL.

DNA for the CDR3: TGTGCCACCAGCAGAGATAAGGGTTTACTAGTGGATCCCTACGAGCAGTACTTC. Protein sequence: CATSRDKGLLVDPYEQYF. This chain links TRBV15 with TRBJ2-7, with D tentatively TRBD2 (5 bases). V was clipped by 0 bases and J by 2 bases, with 20 bases between them. This CDR3 is built from 18 residues. Germline V gene sequence: CDR1 LNHNV, CDR2 YYDKDF (reference sequence).

The chain joins TRBV5-1 to TRBJ2-6; D is unresolved. The CDR3 runs to 15 residues. Germline CDR1 reads SGHRS; CDR2 reads YFSETQ. V was trimmed by 0 bases and J by 0 bases, leaving 4 bases between them. DNA for the CDR3: TGCGCCAGCAGCTTGGGCAGCTCTGGGGCCAACGTCCTGACTTTC. Its protein is CASSLGSSGANVLTF.

The chain links TRBV5-1 to TRBJ2-3, with a possible D match to TRBD2 (6 bases). CDR3 length equals 14 residues. V lost 4 bases and J lost 6, with 15 bases in between. Germline lookup yields CDR1 SGHRS and CDR2 YFSETQ. The CDR3 region is CASSLRPEGDTQYF. The CDR3 nucleotides read TGCGCCAGCAGCCTAAGGCCGGAGGGGGATACGCAGTATTTT.

This chain links TRBV7-9 with TRBJ1-1; the D is unclear. CDR3 length: 14 amino acids. V was clipped by 4 bases and J by 1 base, with 10 bases between them. In germline, CDR1 is SEHNR, CDR2 FQNEAQ (reference sequence). CDR3 residues: CASSWEMRNTEAFF. The CDR3 DNA sequence: TGTGCCAGCAGCTGGGAGATGAGGAACACTGAAGCTTTCTTT.

The chain couples TRBV7-2 to TRBJ2-1; 13 nucleotides agree with TRBD2. The CDR3 spans 18 residues. Trimming at V came to 1 base and at J to 7 bases, leaving 10 bases not matched to a gene. Germline V gene lookup returns CDR1 SGHTA and CDR2 FQGNSA. In nucleotides, the CDR3 is TGTGCCAGCAGCTTAGTATTCTTAGGACTAGCGGGAGAGAATGAGCAGTTCTTC. Encoded protein: CASSLVFLGLAGENEQFF.

The chain links TRBV11-1 to TRBJ2-5, with 15 bases matching TRBD2. There are 18 residues in the CDR3. Germline assignment: CDR1 SGHAT and CDR2 FQDESV (reference sequence). With V trimmed by 5 bases and J by 4 bases, 11 bases remained unmatched. The CDR3 region is CASSPPGLAGGIGETQYF. In DNA form, the CDR3 reads TGTGCCAGCAGCCCTCCGGGACTAGCGGGAGGAATAGGAGAGACCCAGTACTTC. The full variable domain, completed using reference TRBV11-1 and TRBJ2-5, is EAEVAQSPRYKITEKSQAVAFWCDPISGHATLYWYRQILGQGPELLVQFQDESVVDDSQLPKDRFSAERLKGVDSTLKIQPAELGDSAMYLCASSPPGLAGGIGETQYFGPGTRLLVL.

This rearrangement joins TRBV7-6 to TRBJ1-2; D remains unclear. The CDR3 is made up of 12 amino acids. CDR1 and CDR2 (germline): SGHVS, FNYEAQ. The V gene lost 3 bases and the J gene lost 5 bases, with 7 bases spanning the gap. As DNA, the CDR3 is TGTGCCAGCAGCTTTTCGGGATATGGCTACACCTTC. Amino acid sequence: CASSFSGYGYTF.

The genes are TRBV28 and TRBJ1-1; tentative D call: TRBD1 (5 bases). V was shortened by 0 bases and J by 3 bases, with 11 bases between the two germline ends. CDR1 MDHEN and CDR2 SYDVKM come from the germline V gene. The CDR3 is 15 residues long. The CDR3 DNA sequence: TGTGCCAGCAGTTTATGGGTTGGGGGGGACACTGAAGCTTTCTTT. This gives the protein CASSLWVGGDTEAFF.

The chain joins TRBV18 to TRBJ2-1; 8 positions agree with TRBD1. The germline V gene has CDR1 KGHSH and CDR2 LQKENI. The CDR3 contains 16 residues. The J segment lost 2 bases and the V segment lost 2 bases, leaving 5 bases of the junction unmatched. The CDR3 sequence is CASSPSVDRAYNEQFF. CDR3 DNA: TGTGCCAGCTCACCAAGCGTGGACAGGGCCTACAATGAGCAGTTCTTC. The full variable domain, its missing parts supplied by reference TRBV18 and TRBJ2-1, is NAGVMQNPRHLVRRRGQEARLRCSPMKGHSHVYWYRQLPEEGLKFMVYLQKENIIDESGMPKERFSAEFPKEGPSILRIQQVVRGDSAAYFCASSPSVDRAYNEQFFGPGTRLTVL.

The rearrangement uses TRBV7-2 and TRBJ1-3; D might be TRBD1 (6 bases). The V end lost 5 bases, the J end lost 0 bases, and 14 bases lay between the germline ends. Germline CDR1 is SGHTA and CDR2 is FQGNSA. The CDR3 covers 16 residues. The CDR3 protein is CASSPGAVYSGNTIYF. The CDR3 DNA reads as TGTGCCAGCAGCCCAGGGGCAGTCTACTCTGGAAACACCATATATTTT. The full variable domain, completed using reference TRBV7-2 and TRBJ1-3, is GAGVSQSPSNKVTEKGKDVELRCDPISGHTALYWYRQSLGQGLEFLIYFQGNSAPDKSGLPSDRFSAERTGGSVSTLTIQRTQQEDSAVYLCASSPGAVYSGNTIYFGEGSWLTVV.

The gene calls are TRBV28 and TRBJ2-6, with D possibly matching TRBD2 (5 bases). The CDR3 runs to 15 residues. Germline-derived CDR1 and CDR2 are MDHEN and SYDVKM. V shed 3 bases and J shed 2 bases, with 8 bases lying between them. The CDR3 DNA sequence: TGTGCCAGCAGTTTCGGAGGTACTGGGGCCAACGTCCTGACTTTC. As protein: CASSFGGTGANVLTF. The variable domain in full, completed from reference TRBV28 and TRBJ2-6, reads DVKVTQSSRYLVKRTGEKVFLECVQDMDHENMFWYRQDPGLGLRLIYFSYDVKMKEKGDIPEGYSVSREKKERFSLILESASTNQTSMYLCASSFGGTGANVLTFGAGSRLTVL.

The rearrangement joins TRBV27 to TRBJ1-5; D unclear. Germline CDR1 reads MNHEY; CDR2 reads SMNVEV (reference sequence). This CDR3 has 15 amino acids. Trimming shortened V by 1 base and J by 1 base, and 8 bases separated the two germline ends. In nucleotides, the CDR3 is TGTGCCAGCAGTTTATTTGAGGGAAGCAATCAGCCCCAGCATTTT. Translation gives CASSLFEGSNQPQHF.

The J gene is TRBJ2-6, the V gene TRBV5-4; D gene ambiguous. The CDR3 sequence is 14 residues long. CDR1 is SGHNT and CDR2 is YYREEE in the germline V gene (reference sequence). V lost 3 bases and J 1 base, leaving 5 bases between the germline ends. CDR3 in DNA: TGTGCCAGCAGCTCGACTTCTGGGGCCAACGTCCTGACTTTC. This encodes CASSSTSGANVLTF.

The rearrangement uses TRBV5-1 and TRBJ1-2, with 7 positions matching TRBD1. V lost 3 bases, J lost 3 bases, and 2 bases stayed unmatched. The CDR3 is made up of 13 amino acids. Germline V gene data show CDR1 as SGHRS and CDR2 as YFSETQ. The CDR3 DNA is TGCGCCAGCAGCTGGCAGGGGGACTATGGCTACACCTTC. As protein: CASSWQGDYGYTF.

The chain employs TRBV5-1 and TRBJ1-5, with a tentative D call TRBD1 (5 bases). The CDR3 length is 14 residues. Trimming pared 2 bases from V and 2 bases from J, leaving 8 bases between. The V gene's germline CDR1 is SGHRS and CDR2 YFSETQ. CDR3 DNA: TGCGCCAGCAGCTTCCGGGGGGGCAATCAGCCCCAGCATTTT. Its protein product is CASSFRGGNQPQHF.